These T cell receptor beta chains were read from a single sample in a study of Ad26.COV2.S vaccination and SARS-CoV-2 variants. Libraries were prepared by immunoSEQ multiplex PCR; TCRdb keeps only in-frame clonotypes and omits some of them. The sample includes about 350,000 clones, about 90% seen only once; the top ten take about 3.9%. Sequences were derived from peripheral blood, sampled after recovery from COVID-19. Receptor source: a human donor who had recovered from COVID-19. Both conserved end residues are part of each CDR3. A D gene is named only where the DNA matches it firmly. Expanded clones are given a class, and other clones once, few, many or no size at all.

V gene	D gene	clone size	J gene	CDR3 DNA	CDR3 protein
TRBV9	NA	NA	TRBJ1-1	TGTGCCAGCAGCCCCGGGGGCGCGGCCACTGAAGCTTTCTTT	CASSPGGAATEAFF
TRBV9	NA	NA	TRBJ2-3	TGTGCCAGCAGCGTAGAGGGCAGGGGAATGTCAGATACGCAGTATTTT	CASSVEGRGMSDTQYF
TRBV4-3	TRBD2	NA	TRBJ2-1	TGCGCCAGCAGCCAATTCCCAAGTATCAGCGGGGGGGAGCAGTTCTTC	CASSQFPSISGGEQFF
TRBV4-1	TRBD1	NA	TRBJ2-3	TGCGCCAGCAGTTTCGGCCGGGACAGGGACACAGATACGCAGTATTTT	CASSFGRDRDTDTQYF
TRBV9	TRBD2	NA	TRBJ2-5	TGTGCCAGCAGCGCGTTCGGGGGGTCCATCCAAGAGACCCAGTACTTC	CASSAFGGSIQETQYF
TRBV2	TRBD1	NA	TRBJ1-5	TGTGCCAGAGGAGCCGGGACAGGGGGCGCCCAGCCCCAGCATTTT	CARGAGTGGAQPQHF
TRBV19	NA	NA	TRBJ1-5	TGTGCCAGTAGTTTTGATCCAGGGAGGGGAAACCAGCCCCAGCATTTT	CASSFDPGRGNQPQHF
TRBV6-5	NA	NA	TRBJ1-1	TGTGCCAGCAGGATGAACAGGGTTTCTGAAGCTTTCTTT	CASRMNRVSEAFF
TRBV6-2/TRBV6-3	NA	NA	TRBJ1-5	TGTGCCAGCAGCCTCCGGGCCACACAGGGCAATCAGCCCCAGCATTTT	CASSLRATQGNQPQHF
TRBV6-6	NA	NA	TRBJ1-2	TGTGCCAGCAGTCCGGACAGCTACTATGGCTACACCTTC	CASSPDSYYGYTF
TRBV4-2	NA	NA	TRBJ2-5	TGTGCCAGCAGCCCATCGATCGACTGGGGCCAAGAGACCCAGTACTTC	CASSPSIDWGQETQYF
TRBV5-5	NA	NA	TRBJ1-2	TGTGCCAGCAGCTACAAATGGGACCGCTCTTCTGGCTACACCTTC	CASSYKWDRSSGYTF
TRBV9	NA	few	TRBJ1-1	TGTGCCAGCAGCCCGCGGAATATGAACACTGAAGCTTTCTTT	CASSPRNMNTEAFF
TRBV28	NA	NA	TRBJ1-4	TGTGCCAGCAGTTTAGGGGAGAAAATCAATGAAAAACTGTTTTTT	CASSLGEKINEKLFF
TRBV11-2	NA	NA	TRBJ1-2	TGTGCCAGCAGCTTAGATCCAGGGTTGGGGTATGGCTACACCTTC	CASSLDPGLGYGYTF
TRBV25-1	NA	once	TRBJ2-1	TGTGCCAGCATGGGAATTTTTCTTTCTTCTGAGCAGTTCTTC	CASMGIFLSSEQFF
TRBV6-5	NA	NA	TRBJ1-6	TGTGCCAGCAGTTACGACACTAGCTCCTATAATTCACCCCTCCACTTT	CASSYDTSSYNSPLHF
TRBV2	NA	few	TRBJ1-2	TGTGCCAGCAGTGGTGCAGCTTATTCTGGCTACACCTTC	CASSGAAYSGYTF
TRBV5-1	NA	NA	TRBJ1-1	TGCGCCAGCAGCGACCACCGGGACAACCCCATTCGGACTGAAGCTTTCTTT	CASSDHRDNPIRTEAFF
TRBV27	NA	NA	TRBJ2-7	TGTGCCAGCCTGGGCGGGGACTCCTACGAGCAGTACTTC	CASLGGDSYEQYF
TRBV4-2	NA	NA	TRBJ2-3	TGTGCCAGCAGCCAAGATCGTCTAGCCTTAGGCACAGATACGCAGTATTTT	CASSQDRLALGTDTQYF
TRBV27	NA	NA	TRBJ1-1	TGTGCCAGCAGTCTAACAGTGAACACTGAAGCTTTCTTT	CASSLTVNTEAFF
TRBV27	NA	NA	TRBJ1-2	TGTGCCAGCAGTATGAAAGGCTATGGCTACACCTTC	CASSMKGYGYTF
TRBV5-6	TRBD2	NA	TRBJ2-7	TGTGCCAGCAGCTCCCGGGACTATCTCTACGAGCAGTACTTC	CASSSRDYLYEQYF
TRBV6-4	NA	many	TRBJ2-3	TGTGCCAGCAGTGCTCGGCTAGCCTCAGATACGCAGTATTTT	CASSARLASDTQYF
TRBV14	NA	NA	TRBJ1-1	TGTGCCAGCAGCCCGAACTTTTTGGATGCCACTGAAGCTTTCTTT	CASSPNFLDATEAFF
TRBV25-1	NA	NA	TRBJ2-2	TGTGCCAGCAGTGAAGGTCGTAGTGGGGGAGGCGGGGAGCTGTTTTTT	CASSEGRSGGGGELFF
TRBV9	NA	NA	TRBJ1-5	TGTGCCAGCAGCGTAGGAGCAGCAAATCAGCCCCAGCATTTT	CASSVGAANQPQHF
TRBV9	NA	NA	TRBJ2-7	TGTGCCAGCAGCTCACCGGACGGATCCTACGAGCAGTACTTC	CASSSPDGSYEQYF
TRBV5-1	NA	NA	TRBJ1-1	TGCGCCAGCAGCTTGGTCACGGACAGAAACACTGAAGCTTTCTTT	CASSLVTDRNTEAFF
TRBV12-3/TRBV12-4	NA	NA	TRBJ1-6	TGTGCCAGCAGTTTAGCGGTGGATTCACCCCTCCACTTT	CASSLAVDSPLHF
TRBV5-1	TRBD1	NA	TRBJ1-2	TGCGCCAGCAGCTTGGCTGCGGGGACAGGGTCTGATGGCTACACCTTC	CASSLAAGTGSDGYTF
TRBV6-5	NA	NA	TRBJ1-6	TGTGCCAGCAGGGCCCCAGAGAGTTCACCCCTCCACTTT	CASRAPESSPLHF
TRBV6-1	NA	NA	TRBJ1-1	TGTGCCAGCAGTGAAACCCAGGGGCGAAACACTGAAGCTTTCTTT	CASSETQGRNTEAFF
TRBV4-2	NA	NA	TRBJ2-7	TGTGCCAGCAGCCAAGATCGAGGAATAGCGGTCTACGAGCAGTACTTC	CASSQDRGIAVYEQYF